A single T cell receptor (beta chain) is shown here with its context. This entry comes from a study of blood T cell repertoires in COVID-19. Study context: Samples taken during acute and convalescent COVID-19 were collected in the United States, Italy and Spain. Nucleic acid was either cDNA or gDNA, and it came from T cells, B-cell-depleted T cells, or PBMCs.

Under the authors' procedure: Scientists estimated how many nucleated cells there were by amplifying reference gene primers. The data were produced by immunoSEQ multiplex PCR, yet TCRdb's version contains in-frame clones alone and is incomplete. For V, J and clone size, that table is used; D and trimming come from the DNA. This table has hundreds of thousands of clones, roughly 86% appearing once. CDR1 is SGHTA, CDR2 FQGNSA, per germline. V shed 6 bases, J shed 5 bases, and the junction held 9 bases outside the gene matches. CDR3 length: 16 residues. The TCR originated in a human donor in a cohort sampled during active COVID-19. Sequencing was performed on peripheral blood. The rearrangement joins TRBV7-2 to TRBJ2-5; TRBD2 matches at 13 bases. The CDR3 nucleotides read TGTGCCAGCAGTATCTGGACTAGCGGGAGCGGGGAGACCCAGTACTTC. It yields the protein CASSIWTSGSGETQYF.